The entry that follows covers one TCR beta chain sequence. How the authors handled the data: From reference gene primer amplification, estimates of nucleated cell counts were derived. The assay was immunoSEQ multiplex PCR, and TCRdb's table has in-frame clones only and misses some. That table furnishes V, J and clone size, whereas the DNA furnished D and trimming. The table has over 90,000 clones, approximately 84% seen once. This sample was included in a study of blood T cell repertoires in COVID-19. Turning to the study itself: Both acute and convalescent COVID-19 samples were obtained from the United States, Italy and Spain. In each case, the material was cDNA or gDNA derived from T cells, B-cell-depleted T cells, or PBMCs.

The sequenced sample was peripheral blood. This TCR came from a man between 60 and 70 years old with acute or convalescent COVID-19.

The chain's CDR3 is CASQNQREEMADTQYF. CDR3 in DNA: TGTGCCAGCCAGAACCAGCGGGAGGAGATGGCAGATACGCAGTATTTT. The chain joins TRBV19 to TRBJ2-3, with 9 positions matching TRBD2. Germline assignment: CDR1 LNHDA and CDR2 SQIVND (reference sequence). Trimming cost V 9 bases and J 4 bases; bases outside gene matches: 14. The CDR3 length is 16 residues.